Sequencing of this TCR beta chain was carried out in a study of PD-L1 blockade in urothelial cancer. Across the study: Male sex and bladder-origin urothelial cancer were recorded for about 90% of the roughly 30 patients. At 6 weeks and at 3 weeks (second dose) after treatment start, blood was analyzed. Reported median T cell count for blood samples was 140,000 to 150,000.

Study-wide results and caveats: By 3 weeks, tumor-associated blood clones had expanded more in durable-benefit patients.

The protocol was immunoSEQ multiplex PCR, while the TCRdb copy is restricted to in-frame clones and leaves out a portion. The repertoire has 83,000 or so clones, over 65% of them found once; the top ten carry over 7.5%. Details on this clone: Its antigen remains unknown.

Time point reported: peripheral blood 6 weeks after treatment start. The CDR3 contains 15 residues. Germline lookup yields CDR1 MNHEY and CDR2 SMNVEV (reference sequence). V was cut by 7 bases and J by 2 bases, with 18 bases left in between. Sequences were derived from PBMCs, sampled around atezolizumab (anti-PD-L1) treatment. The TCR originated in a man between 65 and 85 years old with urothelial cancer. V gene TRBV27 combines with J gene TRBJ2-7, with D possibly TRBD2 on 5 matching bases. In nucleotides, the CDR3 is TGTGCCAGCATTCAGCCGGGAAGGTCGGCCTACGAGCAGTACTTC. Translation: CASIQPGRSAYEQYF.